This TCR beta chain originates from a study of identifying expanded T cells in peripheral blood. Study-level points and caveats: Differentially abundant clones: around 1.2 between replicates, 16.4 at about two weeks, 19 at four. Clone count variance between roughly 2-week samples rose with total template count.

Comments on this clone: Its antigen is currently unknown.

Deletions cut 4 bases from V and 1 base from J, with 13 bases between. CDR1 SQVTM and CDR2 ANQGSEA come from the germline V gene. CDR3 length: 14 residues. Collection occurred without any documented infections or immune events in donors. Data came from immunoSEQ multiplex PCR; TCRdb stores just in-frame clones and leaves some out. Among tens of thousands of clones listed, 88% were seen once. The rearrangement joins TRBV29-1 to TRBJ2-5; maybe TRBD2 (6 bases). The receptor's source is a person aged 18 to 70 in good health. Sequenced material: blood. This CDR3 reads CSVVRPGGQETQYF. The CDR3 nucleotides are TGCAGCGTTGTCCGCCCCGGGGGCCAAGAGACCCAGTACTTC.